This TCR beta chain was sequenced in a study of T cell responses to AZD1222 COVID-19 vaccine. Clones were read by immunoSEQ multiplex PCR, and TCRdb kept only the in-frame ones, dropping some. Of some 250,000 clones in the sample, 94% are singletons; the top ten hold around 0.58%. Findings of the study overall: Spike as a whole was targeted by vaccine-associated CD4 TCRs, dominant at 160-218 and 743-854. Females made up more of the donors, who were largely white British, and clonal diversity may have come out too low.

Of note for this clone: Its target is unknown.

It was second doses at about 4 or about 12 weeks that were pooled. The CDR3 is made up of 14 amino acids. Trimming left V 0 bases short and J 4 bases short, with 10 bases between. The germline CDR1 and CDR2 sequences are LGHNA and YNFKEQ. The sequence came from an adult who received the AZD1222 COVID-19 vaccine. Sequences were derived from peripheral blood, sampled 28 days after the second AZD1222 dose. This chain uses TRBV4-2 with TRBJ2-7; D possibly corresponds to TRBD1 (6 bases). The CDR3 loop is CASSQDRGPYEQYF. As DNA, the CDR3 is TGTGCCAGCAGCCAAGACAGGGGCCCATACGAGCAGTACTTC.